Below, 14 T cell receptor beta chains from the same sample are listed, as sequenced in a study of shared clonotypes between healthy human individuals. Generated by immunoSEQ multiplex PCR, the TCRdb table keeps only in-frame clones and is missing some. This sample has about 1 million clones, with 75% found just once. Sequenced input: memory CD4+ T cells sorted from blood. Subset defined: CD45RA-negative fraction. These receptors originate from a man between 18 and 35 years old in good health.

CDR3 DNA sequence: TGCAGCGTCACCGGGACAGGGATCCAAGAGACCCAGTACTTC. It specifies CSVTGTGIQETQYF. The chain joins TRBV29-1 to TRBJ2-5, with 9 nucleotides matching TRBD1. This CDR3 region has 14 residues. Germline CDR1 SQVTM, CDR2 ANQGSEA. The V segment lost 6 bases and the J segment 1 base; nucleotides outside the gene matches: 6.

The genes are TRBV19 and TRBJ2-1, with D uncertain. The V gene lost 10 bases and the J gene lost 6 bases, with 19 bases spanning the gap. The CDR3 sequence is 14 residues long. Looked up from germline, CDR1 is LNHDA and CDR2 is SQIVND (reference sequence). DNA of the CDR3: TGTGCCACCTCATTGGGGAAGGCGCGCAATGAGCAGTTCTTC. Protein: CATSLGKARNEQFF. The full variable domain, completed using reference TRBV19 and TRBJ2-1, is DGGITQSPKYLFRKEGQNVTLSCEQNLNHDAMYWYRQDPGQGLRLIYYSQIVNDFQKGDIAEGYSVSREKKESFPLTVTSAQKNPTAFYLCATSLGKARNEQFFGPGTRLTVL.

V usage is TRBV5-4 and J usage is TRBJ2-5; tentatively, D is TRBD1 or TRBD2 (6 bases each). The CDR3 is 15 amino acids. Germline V gene data show CDR1 as SGHNT and CDR2 as YYREEE (reference sequence). V was pared by 2 bases and J by 5 bases, with 16 bases between. The chain's CDR3 is CASSFGGLGRETQYF. The CDR3 region has the DNA TGTGCCAGCAGCTTCGGGGGCTTGGGTCGGGAGACCCAGTACTTC.

This sequence joins TRBV4-1 and TRBJ2-3; TRBD2 agrees at 11 bases. V shed 0 bases, J shed 5 bases, and the junction held 7 bases outside the gene matches. CDR1 is MGHRA and CDR2 is YSYEKL in the germline V gene. The CDR3 spans 17 residues. CDR3 nucleotides: TGCGCCAGCAGCCAAGAGATTAGCGGGGGGGCAGGAGATACGCAGTATTTT. Translated: CASSQEISGGAGDTQYF.

The chain couples TRBV30 to TRBJ2-1; TRBD2 aligns across 8 bases. This CDR3 contains 15 residues. Looked up from germline, CDR1 is GTSNPN and CDR2 is SVGIG (reference sequence). Trimming at V came to 1 base and at J to 9 bases, leaving 11 bases not matched to a gene. CDR3 DNA: TGTGCCTGGAGTGACATTAGCGGGATTTCGACTGAGCAGTTCTTC. Translating it yields CAWSDISGISTEQFF.

About this clone: The same CDR3 can be traced to other DNA sequences in this sample. The chain has TRBV5-4 and TRBJ2-5; D is possibly TRBD2 (6 bases). Germline lookup yields CDR1 SGHNT and CDR2 YYREEE (reference sequence). The CDR3 spans 13 residues. The V and J ends lost 4 bases and 1 base respectively, with 8 bases between them. The CDR3 sequence: CASSPGSQETQYF. In DNA form, the CDR3 reads TGTGCCAGCAGCCCCGGGAGCCAAGAGACCCAGTACTTC.

This clone was picked up a small number of times. The chain has TRBV2 and TRBJ1-6, with D perhaps TRBD1 (5 bases). V was pared by 2 bases and J by 6 bases, with 8 bases between. CDR1 is SNHLY, CDR2 FYNNEI, per germline. The CDR3 spans 14 residues. CDR3 in amino acids: CASSEFQGNSPLHF. As DNA, the CDR3 is TGTGCCAGCAGTGAATTCCAGGGTAATTCACCCCTCCACTTT.

V usage is TRBV13 and J usage is TRBJ2-5, with TRBD2 identical over 8 bases. TRBJ2-7 matches the DNA end more closely, so the J call is doubtful. The CDR3 contains 13 residues. Per the germline V gene, CDR1 is PRHDT and CDR2 is FYEKMQ (reference sequence). CDR3 loop: CASKRGGNYEQYF. CDR3 nucleotide sequence: TGTGCCAGCAAGCGCGGGGGGAACTACGAGCAGTACTTC.

This chain connects TRBV19 to TRBJ2-3, with D unclear. Per germline, CDR1 LNHDA and CDR2 SQIVND (reference sequence). The V end lost 5 bases, the J end lost 2 bases, and 8 bases lay between the germline ends. This CDR3 comprises 13 residues. The CDR3 sequence: CASSSQITDTQYF. CDR3 DNA sequence: TGTGCCAGTAGTTCCCAGATCACAGATACGCAGTATTTT.

V and J are TRBV5-8 and TRBJ2-7; no clear D. Germline V gene data show CDR1 as SGHTS and CDR2 as YDEGEE. Trimming removed 9 bases at V and 4 bases at J, with 20 bases between. This CDR3 is 14 amino acids long. The CDR3 is CATAESKVEYEQYF. CDR3 bases: TGTGCCACCGCGGAAAGTAAGGTGGAGTACGAGCAGTACTTC.

Here the CDR3 reads CASSYSVSGNTIYF. CDR3 sequence (DNA): TGTGCCAGCAGTTACTCGGTTTCCGGAAACACCATATATTTT. The rearrangement uses TRBV6-6 and TRBJ1-3; no definite D call. V lost 0 bases and J lost 4, with 7 bases in between. The CDR3 is 14 residues long. Germline loops: CDR1 MNHNY, CDR2 SVGAGI (reference sequence).

J is TRBJ2-7 and V is TRBV7-2; D not resolved. Per the germline V gene, CDR1 is SGHTA and CDR2 is FQGNSA. The CDR3 length is 13 residues. V shed 3 bases and J shed 4 bases, with 10 bases lying between them. CDR3 sequence reads: CASSFLVDYEQYF. CDR3 in DNA: TGTGCCAGCAGCTTTCTCGTAGATTACGAGCAGTACTTC. Based on the CDR3 plus reference TRBV7-2 and TRBJ2-7, the full variable domain is GAGVSQSPSNKVTEKGKDVELRCDPISGHTALYWYRQSLGQGLEFLIYFQGNSAPDKSGLPSDRFSAERTGGSVSTLTIQRTQQEDSAVYLCASSFLVDYEQYFGPGTRLTVT.

This chain links TRBV5-1 with TRBJ1-1; 8 positions agree with TRBD1. Per the germline V gene, CDR1 is SGHRS and CDR2 is YFSETQ. The CDR3 runs 16 residues. The junction had 14 bases not matched to a gene; V was cut back by 6 bases and J by 4 bases. The CDR3 loop is CASTQQGEVRTTEAFF. Written as DNA, the CDR3 is TGCGCCAGCACCCAACAGGGGGAAGTGAGAACCACTGAAGCTTTCTTT.

Of note for this clone: Distinct nucleotide sequences in the sample also encode this CDR3. The V and J genes are TRBV5-1 and TRBJ1-6; D not certain. The V and J ends lost 0 bases and 0 bases respectively, with 7 bases between them. Germline lookup yields CDR1 SGHRS and CDR2 YFSETQ. The CDR3 loop spans 16 amino acids. The CDR3 spells CASSLDGSSYNSPLHF. CDR3 DNA sequence: TGCGCCAGCAGCTTGGACGGGAGCTCCTATAATTCACCCCTCCACTTT.